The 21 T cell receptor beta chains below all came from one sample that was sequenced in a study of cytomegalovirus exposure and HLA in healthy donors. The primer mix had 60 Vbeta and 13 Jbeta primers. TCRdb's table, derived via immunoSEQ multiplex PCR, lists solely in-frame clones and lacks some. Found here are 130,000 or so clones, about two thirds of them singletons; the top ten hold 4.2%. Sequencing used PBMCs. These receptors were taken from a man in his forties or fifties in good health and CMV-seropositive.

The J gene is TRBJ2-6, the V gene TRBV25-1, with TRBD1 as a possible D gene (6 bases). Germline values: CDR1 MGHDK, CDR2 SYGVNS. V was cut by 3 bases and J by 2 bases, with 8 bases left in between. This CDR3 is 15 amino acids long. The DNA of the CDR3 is TGTGCCAGCAGTGATGAGGGGGCTGGGGCCAACGTCCTGACTTTC. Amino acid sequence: CASSDEGAGANVLTF.

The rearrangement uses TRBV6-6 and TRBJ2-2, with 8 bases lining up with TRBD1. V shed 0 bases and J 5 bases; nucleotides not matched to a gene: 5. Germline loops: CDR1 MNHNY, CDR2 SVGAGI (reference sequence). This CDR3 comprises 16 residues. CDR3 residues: CASSYSLQGVTGELFF. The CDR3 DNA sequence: TGTGCCAGCAGTTACTCGTTACAGGGGGTTACCGGGGAGCTGTTTTTT.

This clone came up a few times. The CDR3 DNA is TGCAGCGTTGAAGACCTACCGGGAGAGCAGTTCTTC. Residues: CSVEDLPGEQFF. The genes are TRBV29-1 and TRBJ2-1, with D tentatively TRBD2 (5 bases). V gave up 0 bases and J gave up 10 bases, with 10 bases separating them. The CDR3 runs 12 residues. Germline V gene sequence: CDR1 SQVTM, CDR2 ANQGSEA.

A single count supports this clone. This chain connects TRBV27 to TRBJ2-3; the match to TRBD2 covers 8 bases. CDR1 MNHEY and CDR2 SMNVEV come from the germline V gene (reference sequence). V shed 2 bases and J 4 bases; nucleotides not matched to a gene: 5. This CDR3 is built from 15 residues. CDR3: CASSLASGGPDTQYF. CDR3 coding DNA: TGTGCCAGCAGTTTAGCAAGCGGGGGCCCAGATACGCAGTATTTT.

The CDR3 sequence is CASSRRGTDTQYF. CDR3 sequence (DNA): TGTGCCAGCAGTCGCAGGGGGACAGATACGCAGTATTTT. This chain links TRBV5-8 with TRBJ2-3; 7 nucleotides align to TRBD1. The CDR3 contains 13 residues. From germline, CDR1 is SGHTS and CDR2 YDEGEE. The trim removed 5 bases at V and 3 bases at J, leaving 3 bases unmatched.

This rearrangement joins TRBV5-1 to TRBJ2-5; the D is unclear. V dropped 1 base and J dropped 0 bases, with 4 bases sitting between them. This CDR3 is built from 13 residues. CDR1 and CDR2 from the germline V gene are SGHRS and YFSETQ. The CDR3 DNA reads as TGCGCCAGCAGCTTGAACTACCAAGAGACCCAGTACTTC. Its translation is CASSLNYQETQYF.

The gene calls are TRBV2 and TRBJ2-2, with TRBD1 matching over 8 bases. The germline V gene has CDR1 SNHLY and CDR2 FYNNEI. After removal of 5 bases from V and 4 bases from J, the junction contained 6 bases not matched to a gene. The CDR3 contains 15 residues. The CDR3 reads CASSLQDRATGELFF. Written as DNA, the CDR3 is TGTGCCAGCAGTCTTCAGGACAGGGCCACCGGGGAGCTGTTTTTT.

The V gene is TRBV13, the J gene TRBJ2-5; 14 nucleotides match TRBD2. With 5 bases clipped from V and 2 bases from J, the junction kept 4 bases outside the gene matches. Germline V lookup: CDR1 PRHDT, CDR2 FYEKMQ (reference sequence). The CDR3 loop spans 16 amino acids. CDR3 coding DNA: TGTGCCAGCAGCCCGAGACTAGCGGGGGGGCAAGAGACCCAGTACTTC. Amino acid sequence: CASSPRLAGGQETQYF.

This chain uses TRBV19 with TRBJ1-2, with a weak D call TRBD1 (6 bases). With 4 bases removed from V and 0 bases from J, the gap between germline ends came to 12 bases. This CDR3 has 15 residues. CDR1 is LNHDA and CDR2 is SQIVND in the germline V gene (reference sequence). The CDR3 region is CASSRTDRTNYGYTF. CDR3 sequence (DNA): TGTGCCAGTAGTAGGACCGACAGGACTAACTATGGCTACACCTTC.

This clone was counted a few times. This CDR3 is CASNKPGSPGANVLTF. CDR3 bases: TGTGCCAGCAACAAGCCAGGCTCGCCTGGGGCCAACGTCCTGACTTTC. The V gene is TRBV5-5, the J gene TRBJ2-6; D not certain. Trimming shortened V by 6 bases and J by 2 bases, and 15 bases separated the two germline ends. CDR1 and CDR2 (germline): SGHKS, YYEKEE (reference sequence). This CDR3 contains 16 residues.

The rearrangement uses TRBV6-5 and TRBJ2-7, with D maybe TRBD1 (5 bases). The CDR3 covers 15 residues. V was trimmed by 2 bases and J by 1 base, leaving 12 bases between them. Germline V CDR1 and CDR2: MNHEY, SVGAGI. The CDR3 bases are TGTGCCAGCAGTTACGACTCGAGACAGTCCTACGAGCAGTACTTC. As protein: CASSYDSRQSYEQYF.

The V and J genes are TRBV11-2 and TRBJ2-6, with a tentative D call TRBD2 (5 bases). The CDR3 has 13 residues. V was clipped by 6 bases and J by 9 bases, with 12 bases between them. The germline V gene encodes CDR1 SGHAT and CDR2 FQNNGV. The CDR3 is CASSPTSYNVLTF. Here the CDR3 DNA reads TGTGCCAGCAGTCCTACTAGTTACAACGTCCTGACTTTC.

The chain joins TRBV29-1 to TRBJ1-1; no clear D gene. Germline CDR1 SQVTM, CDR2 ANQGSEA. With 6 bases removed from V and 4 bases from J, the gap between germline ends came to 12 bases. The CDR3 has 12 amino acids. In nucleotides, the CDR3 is TGCAGCGTGACTCAAGCGGGCACTGAAGCTTTCTTT. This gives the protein CSVTQAGTEAFF. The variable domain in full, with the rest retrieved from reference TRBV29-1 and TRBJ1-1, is SAVISQKPSRDICQRGTSLTIQCQVDSQVTMMFWYRQQPGQSLTLIATANQGSEATYESGFVIDKFPISRPNLTFSTLTVSNMSPEDSSIYLCSVTQAGTEAFFGQGTRLTVV.

The CDR3 DNA reads TGTGCCAGCAGTGCGGGGGGGTACAATGAGCAGTTCTTC. It is translated as CASSAGGYNEQFF. The chain combines TRBV2 with TRBJ2-1; TRBD2 agrees at 8 bases. V was clipped by 4 bases and J by 4 bases; unmatched bases: 0. The germline V gene encodes CDR1 SNHLY and CDR2 FYNNEI. The CDR3 has 13 amino acids.

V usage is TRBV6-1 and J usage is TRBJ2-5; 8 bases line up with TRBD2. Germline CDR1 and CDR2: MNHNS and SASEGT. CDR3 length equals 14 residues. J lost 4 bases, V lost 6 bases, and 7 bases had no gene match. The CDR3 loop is CASRTPGGGETQYF. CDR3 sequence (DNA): TGTGCCAGCAGAACGCCGGGAGGGGGAGAGACCCAGTACTTC.

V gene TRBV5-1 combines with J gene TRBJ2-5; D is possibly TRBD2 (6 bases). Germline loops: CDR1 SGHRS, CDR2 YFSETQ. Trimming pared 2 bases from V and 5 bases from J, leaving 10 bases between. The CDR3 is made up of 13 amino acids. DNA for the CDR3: TGCGCCAGCAGCTTTTCTAGCGCGGAGACCCAGTACTTC. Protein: CASSFSSAETQYF. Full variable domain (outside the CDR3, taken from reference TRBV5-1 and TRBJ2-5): KAGVTQTPRYLIKTRGQQVTLSCSPISGHRSVSWYQQTPGQGLQFLFEYFSETQRNKGNFPGRFSGRQFSNSRSEMNVSTLELGDSALYLCASSFSSAETQYFGPGTRLLVL.

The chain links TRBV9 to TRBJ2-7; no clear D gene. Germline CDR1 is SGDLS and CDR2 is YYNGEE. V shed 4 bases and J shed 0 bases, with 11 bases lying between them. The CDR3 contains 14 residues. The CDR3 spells CASSTGFNSYEQYF. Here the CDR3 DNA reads TGTGCCAGCAGCACGGGTTTCAACTCCTACGAGCAGTACTTC. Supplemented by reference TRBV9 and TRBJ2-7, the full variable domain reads DSGVTQTPKHLITATGQRVTLRCSPRSGDLSVYWYQQSLDQGLQFLIQYYNGEERAKGNILERFSAQQFPDLHSELNLSSLELGDSALYFCASSTGFNSYEQYFGPGTRLTVT.

The CDR3 here is CASGLGGVLNTEAFF. The CDR3 DNA follows: TGTGCTAGTGGTTTGGGCGGAGTCTTGAACACTGAAGCTTTCTTT. This rearrangement joins TRBV12-5 to TRBJ1-1; D is uncertain. Germline V CDR1 and CDR2: LGHNT, FRNRAP. V was shortened by 1 base and J by 0 bases, with 9 bases between the two germline ends. The CDR3 extends over 15 amino acids. Full variable domain (outside the CDR3, taken from reference TRBV12-5 and TRBJ1-1): DARVTQTPRHKVTEMGQEVTMRCQPILGHNTVFWYRQTMMQGLELLAYFRNRAPLDDSGMPKDRFSAEMPDATLATLKIQPSEPRDSAVYFCASGLGGVLNTEAFFGQGTRLTVV.

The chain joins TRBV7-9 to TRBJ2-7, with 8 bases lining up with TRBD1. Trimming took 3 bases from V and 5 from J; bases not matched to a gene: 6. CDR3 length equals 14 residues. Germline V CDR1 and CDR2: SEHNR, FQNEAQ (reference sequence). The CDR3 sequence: CASSFDRGSDEQYF. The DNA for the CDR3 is TGTGCCAGCAGCTTCGACAGGGGCAGCGACGAGCAGTACTTC.

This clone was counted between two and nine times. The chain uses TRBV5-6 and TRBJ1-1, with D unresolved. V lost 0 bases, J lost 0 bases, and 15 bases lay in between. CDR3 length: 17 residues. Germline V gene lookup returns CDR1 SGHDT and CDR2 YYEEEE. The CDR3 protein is CASSLAHLAGMNTEAFF. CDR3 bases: TGTGCCAGCAGCTTGGCCCACTTAGCGGGCATGAACACTGAAGCTTTCTTT.

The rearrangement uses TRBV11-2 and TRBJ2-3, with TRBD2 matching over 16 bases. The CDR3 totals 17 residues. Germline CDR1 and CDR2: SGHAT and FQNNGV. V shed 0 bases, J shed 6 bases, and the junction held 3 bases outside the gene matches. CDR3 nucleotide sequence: TGTGCCAGCAGCTTAGAGGGGACTAGCGGGGGGGAGGATACGCAGTATTTT. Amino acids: CASSLEGTSGGEDTQYF.